One and the same sample provided the 12 T cell receptor beta chains below, sequenced in a study of blood T cell repertoires in COVID-19. The protocol was immunoSEQ multiplex PCR, while the TCRdb copy is restricted to in-frame clones and leaves out a portion. Of 17,000 or so clones detected, over 65% appear once; the ten largest clones hold roughly 23%. The sample comprised peripheral blood. These receptors all stem from a man aged 60-69 years with active or convalescent COVID-19.

The CDR3 DNA reads as TGTGCCAGCTCACCACGGGGGGACACTGAAGCTTTCTTT. As protein: CASSPRGDTEAFF. The chain combines TRBV18 with TRBJ1-1; tentative D call: TRBD1 (5 bases). Trimming removed 1 base from V and 3 bases from J, with 6 bases in between. CDR1 and CDR2 (germline): KGHSH, LQKENI. The CDR3 is made up of 13 amino acids.

V is TRBV5-1 and J is TRBJ1-2; 11 bases agree with TRBD1. The trim removed 4 bases at V and 4 bases at J, leaving 3 bases unmatched. Germline V gives CDR1 SGHRS, CDR2 YFSETQ. The length of the CDR3 is 14 residues. CDR3 loop: CASSAGQGAYGYTF. CDR3 bases: TGCGCCAGCAGCGCCGGACAGGGGGCCTATGGCTACACCTTC. Using reference TRBV5-1 and TRBJ1-2 for the parts outside the CDR3, the full variable domain is KAGVTQTPRYLIKTRGQQVTLSCSPISGHRSVSWYQQTPGQGLQFLFEYFSETQRNKGNFPGRFSGRQFSNSRSEMNVSTLELGDSALYLCASSAGQGAYGYTFGSGTRLTVV.

This chain uses TRBV5-6 with TRBJ2-3; 9 nucleotides line up with TRBD2. The CDR3 consists of 17 residues. CDR1 and CDR2 from the germline V gene are SGHDT and YYEEEE. With 0 bases clipped from V and 5 bases from J, the junction kept 10 bases outside the gene matches. The CDR3 nucleotides are TGTGCCAGCAGCTTGGGGTTGAGCGGGGGGACCTTAGATACGCAGTATTTT. Its protein product is CASSLGLSGGTLDTQYF.

The V call is TRBV6-5, the J call TRBJ2-7; possibly TRBD1 for D (6 bases). The CDR3 sequence is 11 residues long. The V end was cut by 7 bases, the J end by 7 bases, with 11 bases between. Germline-derived CDR1 and CDR2 are MNHEY and SVGAGI. CDR3 sequence: CASTLGGEQYF. The CDR3 DNA follows: TGTGCCAGCACCTTAGGGGGAGAGCAGTACTTC.

This chain uses TRBV11-2 with TRBJ2-6, with TRBD1 matching 9 bases. J lost 4 bases, V lost 7 bases, and 8 bases had no gene match. Germline-derived CDR1 and CDR2 are SGHAT and FQNNGV. This CDR3 comprises 16 residues. CDR3 sequence: CASTRDRASGANVLTF. DNA of the CDR3: TGTGCCAGCACCCGGGACAGGGCATCCGGGGCCAACGTCCTGACTTTC.

This chain uses TRBV2 with TRBJ2-5; TRBD2 agrees at 7 bases. The CDR3 is made up of 15 amino acids. Trimming took 5 bases from V and 2 from J; bases not matched to a gene: 8. CDR1 and CDR2 from the germline V gene are SNHLY and FYNNEI. As DNA, the CDR3 is TGTGCCAGCAGTCCTACCCAGCGGGGTCAAGAGACCCAGTACTTC. It specifies CASSPTQRGQETQYF.

This chain connects TRBV28 to TRBJ1-6; D possibly corresponds to TRBD1 (6 bases). The CDR3 sequence is 18 residues long. Germline-derived CDR1 and CDR2 are MDHEN and SYDVKM. V gave up 5 bases and J gave up 1 base, with 18 bases separating them. The CDR3 DNA is TGTGCCAGCAGTCTGTCACAGGGCTTAGGATCCTATAATTCACCCCTCCACTTT. Protein: CASSLSQGLGSYNSPLHF.

The chain carries TRBV24-1 and TRBJ2-3; 9 bases are shared with TRBD1. V was pared by 6 bases and J by 3 bases, with 6 bases of the junction left unmatched. Germline values: CDR1 KGHDR, CDR2 SFDVKD. The CDR3 is 15 residues long. The chain's CDR3 is CATSYGTGRTDTQYF. DNA for the CDR3: TGTGCCACCAGTTACGGGACAGGGCGAACAGATACGCAGTATTTT.

This chain uses TRBV23-1 with TRBJ2-7; TRBD1 aligns across 8 bases. TRBV23-1 is an ORF, and what it does is uncertain. The CDR3 is made up of 13 amino acids. V trimming: 6 bases; J trimming: 2 bases; junction bases outside the gene matches: 3. CDR3 in DNA: TGCGCCAGCAGGCCAGGGGGCCCCTACGAGCAGTACTTC. Translated: CASRPGGPYEQYF.

The rearrangement joins TRBV10-3 to TRBJ2-7, with 8 bases aligning to TRBD1. The CDR3 is 13 amino acids. The germline CDR1 and CDR2 sequences are ENHRY and SYGVKD. J lost 2 bases, V lost 7 bases, and 4 bases had no gene match. CDR3 in DNA: TGTGCCATCAAAGGACAGGGTACCTACGAGCAGTACTTC. This sequence encodes CAIKGQGTYEQYF.

The CDR3 bases are TGTGCCAGCAGCATGACAGGGGGAAACACCATATATTTT. It specifies CASSMTGGNTIYF. The V gene is TRBV11-2, the J gene TRBJ1-3; 7 bases are shared with TRBD1. The germline V gene encodes CDR1 SGHAT and CDR2 FQNNGV. J gave up 4 bases and V 5 bases, and 2 bases lay outside the gene matches. The CDR3 is 13 residues long.

The chain combines TRBV27 with TRBJ2-1, with D maybe TRBD2 (6 bases). Trimming removed 3 bases from V and 2 bases from J, with 17 bases in between. The germline CDR1 and CDR2 sequences are MNHEY and SMNVEV (reference sequence). This CDR3 spans 17 amino acids. CDR3 protein: CASSLEGNGRTYNEQFF. The DNA of the CDR3 is TGTGCCAGCAGTTTGGAGGGTAATGGGCGTACCTACAATGAGCAGTTCTTC.